This is a list of T cell receptor beta chains from one sample in a study of OX40 agonist ivuxolimab in advanced cancers. TCRdb's table, derived via immunoSEQ multiplex PCR, lists solely in-frame clones and lacks some. The sample has tens of thousands of clones; 80% to 90% are singletons. Sample: CD4+ or CD8+ T cells sorted from blood, taken in a trial of the OX40 agonist ivuxolimab. The origin of the receptors is an adult with an advanced solid tumor such as melanoma, head and neck, liver or kidney cancer. Both conserved end residues are part of each CDR3. D genes are given only for firm matches. Rows give clone size only sometimes, using once, few, many, or a class for an expanded clone.

V gene	J gene	D gene	clone size	CDR3 protein	CDR3 DNA
TRBV28	TRBJ2-4	TRBD2	.	CASSSRTSGRNIQYF	TGTGCCAGCAGTTCCAGGACTAGCGGGAGAAACATTCAGTACTTC
TRBV6-6	TRBJ2-2	.	.	CASSYGHTGELFF	TGTGCCAGCAGTTACGGCCACACCGGGGAGCTGTTTTTT
TRBV5-3	TRBJ1-4	.	.	CARSFDGTGATNEKLFF	TGTGCCAGAAGCTTCGACGGGACGGGGGCAACTAATGAAAAACTGTTTTTT
TRBV4-2	TRBJ2-5	.	.	CASSPRQEETQYF	TGTGCCAGCAGCCCCCGACAGGAAGAGACCCAGTACTTC
TRBV12-2	TRBJ2-7	.	.	CASRSQPPYEQYF	TGTGCAAGTCGCTCGCAGCCCCCCTACGAGCAGTACTTC
TRBV5-1	TRBJ2-5	TRBD1	.	CASSLGDRGRETQYF	TGCGCCAGCAGCTTGGGGGACAGGGGAAGGGAGACCCAGTACTTC
TRBV19	TRBJ2-3	.	.	CASSIGAEGTDTQYF	TGTGCCAGTAGTATCGGTGCGGAGGGGACAGATACGCAGTATTTT
TRBV10-3	TRBJ2-6	.	.	CAISEGGKGANVLTF	TGTGCCATCAGTGAGGGAGGGAAAGGGGCCAACGTCCTGACTTTC
TRBV28	TRBJ2-7	TRBD1	.	CASKPLEQGAHEQYF	TGTGCCAGCAAACCACTCGAACAGGGGGCCCACGAGCAGTACTTC
TRBV10-3	TRBJ2-1	TRBD2	.	CAIASGRNYNEQFF	TGTGCCATAGCTAGCGGGAGAAACTACAATGAGCAGTTCTTC
TRBV18	TRBJ2-3	TRBD2	.	CASSPYTSGVQDTQYF	TGTGCCAGCTCACCCTATACTAGCGGGGTCCAAGATACGCAGTATTTT
TRBV28	TRBJ2-3	TRBD2	once	CASSLYPPRWLADGTDTQYF	TGTGCCAGCAGTTTATATCCCCCCCGTTGGCTAGCGGACGGCACAGATACGCAGTATTTT
TRBV11-2	TRBJ1-1	.	.	CASAVRGGGAEAFF	TGTGCCAGCGCCGTGAGAGGGGGTGGGGCTGAAGCTTTCTTT
TRBV9	TRBJ2-3	TRBD2	.	CASSVTGPGGDTQYF	TGTGCCAGCAGCGTAACGGGGCCGGGGGGGGATACGCAGTATTTT
TRBV2	TRBJ2-1	TRBD1	.	CASSRGSYNEQFF	TGTGCCAGCAGCAGGGGGTCCTACAATGAGCAGTTCTTC
TRBV6-1	TRBJ2-3	.	.	CASSGALTDTQYF	TGTGCCAGCAGTGGAGCTCTCACAGATACGCAGTATTTT
TRBV19	TRBJ2-2	TRBD2	.	CASTKRGTNTGELFF	TGTGCCAGTACCAAGCGGGGTACGAACACCGGGGAGCTGTTTTTT
TRBV4-3	TRBJ1-4	.	.	CASSQGFETAGLKKLFF	TGCGCCAGCAGCCAAGGATTCGAGACAGCCGGATTGAAAAAACTGTTTTTT
TRBV6-5	TRBJ1-5	.	.	CASSLTTQKPQHF	TGTGCCAGCAGTTTAACCACCCAGAAGCCCCAGCATTTT
TRBV10-3	TRBJ2-2	.	once	CAISEVGGTGELFF	TGTGCCATCAGTGAGGTTGGGGGCACCGGGGAGCTGTTTTTT
TRBV7-3	TRBJ2-2	.	.	CASSVNAGGTGELFF	TGTGCCAGCAGCGTTAACGCAGGGGGGACCGGGGAGCTGTTTTTT
TRBV10-3	TRBJ1-4	TRBD1	.	CAVGPAGGAEKLFF	TGTGCCGTAGGCCCGGCAGGGGGCGCCGAAAAACTGTTTTTT
TRBV6-6	TRBJ1-1	.	.	CASTPGDLRAEAFF	TGTGCCAGCACTCCCGGGGACCTTCGGGCTGAAGCTTTCTTT
TRBV7-9	TRBJ2-5	.	few	CASEGDPGVWAQYF	TGTGCCAGCGAAGGAGACCCGGGGGTATGGGCCCAGTACTTC
TRBV6-1	TRBJ2-7	TRBD2	.	CASSLQRGRTYEQYF	TGTGCCAGCAGTCTTCAGCGGGGGAGGACCTACGAGCAGTACTTC
TRBV30	TRBJ1-5	TRBD1	.	CAWSKSLSTGGRQPQHF	TGTGCCTGGAGTAAATCGCTTTCGACAGGGGGCAGGCAGCCCCAGCATTTT
TRBV7-9	TRBJ1-6	.	.	CASSQGQGGNSPLHF	TGTGCCAGCAGCCAAGGGCAGGGAGGAAATTCACCCCTCCACTTT
TRBV25-1	TRBJ2-2	TRBD2	.	CASNKRGVTGELFF	TGTGCCAGCAACAAGCGGGGGGTCACCGGGGAGCTGTTTTTT
TRBV28	TRBJ1-5	.	.	CASSLAGAYSNQPQHF	TGTGCCAGCAGTTTGGCAGGGGCCTATAGCAATCAGCCCCAGCATTTT
TRBV18	TRBJ1-1	.	.	CASSPSLGELTEAFF	TGTGCCAGCTCACCTAGCTTGGGGGAGCTCACTGAAGCTTTCTTT
TRBV11-3	TRBJ2-7	.	.	CASSRDGLYEQYF	TGTGCCAGCAGCCGTGACGGCCTCTACGAGCAGTACTTC
TRBV5-6	TRBJ1-6	.	.	CASSFGAGGFNSPLHF	TGTGCCAGCAGCTTTGGGGCGGGGGGCTTTAATTCACCCCTCCACTTT
TRBV4-3	TRBJ1-1	.	.	CASSQEPRAPEAFF	TGCGCCAGCAGCCAAGAACCCAGGGCCCCTGAAGCTTTCTTT
TRBV28	TRBJ1-2	TRBD1	.	CASSTTGGDYGYTF	TGTGCCAGCAGTACGACAGGGGGGGACTATGGCTACACCTTC
TRBV5-1	TRBJ1-4	.	once	CASSLDQGFEKLFF	TGCGCCAGCAGCTTGGATCAGGGTTTTGAAAAACTGTTTTTT
TRBV6-6	TRBJ2-7	TRBD1	.	CASRQGQGSYEQYF	TGTGCCAGCAGACAAGGACAGGGCTCCTACGAGCAGTACTTC
TRBV5-1	TRBJ2-7	.	.	CASSLVSGGDKEQYF	TGCGCCAGCAGCTTGGTTTCAGGGGGGGATAAGGAGCAGTACTTC
TRBV9	TRBJ2-5	TRBD2	.	CASSVDSGEGETQYF	TGTGCCAGCAGCGTAGATAGCGGGGAGGGGGAGACCCAGTACTTC
TRBV19	TRBJ1-2	.	.	CASSMGGDGYTF	TGTGCCAGTAGTATGGGAGGAGATGGCTACACCTTC
TRBV10-1	TRBJ2-3	.	.	CASSESSSRYTDTQYF	TGCGCCAGCAGTGAGTCTAGCAGTCGGTACACAGATACGCAGTATTTT
TRBV7-9	TRBJ2-4	.	.	CASSFFGPRGTEIAF	TGTGCCAGCAGCTTTTTCGGGCCTCGCGGCACAGAAATTGCCTTC
TRBV19	TRBJ1-2	.	.	CATQDLYGYTF	TGTGCCACTCAAGACCTCTATGGCTACACCTTC
TRBV5-1	TRBJ2-1	.	.	CASSLATLRAYNEQFF	TGCGCCAGCAGCTTGGCCACGCTCAGGGCCTACAATGAGCAGTTCTTC
TRBV28	TRBJ2-5	.	.	CASSLSGAQETQYF	TGTGCCAGCAGTTTATCGGGGGCCCAAGAGACCCAGTACTTC
TRBV10-3	TRBJ2-1	.	.	CAISPEEYNEQFF	TGTGCCATCAGTCCAGAGGAATACAATGAGCAGTTCTTC